This T cell receptor beta chain was identified during a study of control samples from healthy donors and cancer patients. This CDR3 contains 14 residues. Trimming cost V 1 base and J 4 bases, with 12 bases left between them. Germline CDR1 SGHRS, CDR2 YFSETQ. Libraries were prepared by immunoSEQ multiplex PCR; TCRdb keeps only in-frame clonotypes and omits some of them. Among approximately 150,000 clones listed, 94% were seen once. This sequence was found in a woman between 18 and 29 years old in good health. The chain carries TRBV5-1 and TRBJ2-7; weak D call: TRBD1 (6 bases). The sequenced sample was blood. The CDR3 coding sequence is TGCGCCAGCAGCTTGAGGACAGTGAATTACGAGCAGTACTTC. Translated, it gives CASSLRTVNYEQYF. The complete variable domain, with remaining parts taken from reference TRBV5-1 and TRBJ2-7, reads KAGVTQTPRYLIKTRGQQVTLSCSPISGHRSVSWYQQTPGQGLQFLFEYFSETQRNKGNFPGRFSGRQFSNSRSEMNVSTLELGDSALYLCASSLRTVNYEQYFGPGTRLTVT.